A single T cell receptor (beta chain) is shown here with its context. TCRdb itself ran the RT-PCR reads through MiXCR, one entry per CDR3 protein. The table lists more than 550,000 distinct CDR3 sequences, 14% of them singletons. The CDR3 runs to 14 residues. CDR1 DFQATT and CDR2 SNEGSKA come from the germline V gene (reference sequence). V shed 6 bases, J shed 6 bases, and the junction held 8 bases outside the gene matches. The material sequenced was memory CD4+ T cells from blood. V gene TRBV20-1 combines with J gene TRBJ2-7; TRBD2 aligns across 13 bases. The TCR sequence derives from a female donor in good health, serving as a healthy control. The CDR3 sequence is CSAQGLAGPGEQYF. In DNA, the CDR3 is TGCAGTGCCCAGGGACTAGCGGGACCCGGCGAGCAGTACTTC.